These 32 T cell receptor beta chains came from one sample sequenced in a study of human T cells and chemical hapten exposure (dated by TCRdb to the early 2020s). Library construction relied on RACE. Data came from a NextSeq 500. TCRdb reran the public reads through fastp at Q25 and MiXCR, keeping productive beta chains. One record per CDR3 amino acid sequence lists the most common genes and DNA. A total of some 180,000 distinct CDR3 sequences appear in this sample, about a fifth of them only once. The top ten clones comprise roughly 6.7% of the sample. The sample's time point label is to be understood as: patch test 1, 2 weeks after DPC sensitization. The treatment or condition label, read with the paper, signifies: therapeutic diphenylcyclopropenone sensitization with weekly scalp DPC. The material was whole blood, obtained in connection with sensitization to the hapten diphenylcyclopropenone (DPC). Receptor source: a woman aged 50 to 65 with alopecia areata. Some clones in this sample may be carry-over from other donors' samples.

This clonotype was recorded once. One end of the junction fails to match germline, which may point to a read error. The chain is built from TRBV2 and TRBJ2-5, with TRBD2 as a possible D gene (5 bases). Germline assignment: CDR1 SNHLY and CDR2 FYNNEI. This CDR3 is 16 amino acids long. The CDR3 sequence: CANSPSGIKTQETQYF. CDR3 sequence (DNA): TGTGCCAACAGTCCCTCGGGAATCAAAACCCAAGAGACCCAGTACTTC.

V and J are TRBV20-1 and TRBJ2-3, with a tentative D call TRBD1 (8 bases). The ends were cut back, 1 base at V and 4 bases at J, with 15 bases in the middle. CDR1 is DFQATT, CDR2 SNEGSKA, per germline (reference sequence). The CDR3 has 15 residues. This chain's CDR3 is CSARGTRQGPDTQYF. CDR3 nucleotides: TGCAGTGCTAGAGGGACTAGACAGGGGCCAGATACGCAGTATTTT.

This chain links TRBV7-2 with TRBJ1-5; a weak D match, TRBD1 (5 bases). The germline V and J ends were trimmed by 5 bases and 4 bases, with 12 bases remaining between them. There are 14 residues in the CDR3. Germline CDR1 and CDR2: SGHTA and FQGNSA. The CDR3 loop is CASSREWGNQPQHF. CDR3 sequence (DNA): TGTGCCAGCAGCCGCGAGTGGGGGAATCAGCCCCAGCATTTT.

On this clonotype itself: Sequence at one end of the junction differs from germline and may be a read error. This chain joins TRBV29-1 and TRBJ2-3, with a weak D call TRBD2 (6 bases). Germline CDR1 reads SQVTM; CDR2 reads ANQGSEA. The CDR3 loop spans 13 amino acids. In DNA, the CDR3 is TGCAGCGTTGACCCCGGGAGAGGTGATACGCGGTATTTT. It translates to CSVDPGRGDTRYF.

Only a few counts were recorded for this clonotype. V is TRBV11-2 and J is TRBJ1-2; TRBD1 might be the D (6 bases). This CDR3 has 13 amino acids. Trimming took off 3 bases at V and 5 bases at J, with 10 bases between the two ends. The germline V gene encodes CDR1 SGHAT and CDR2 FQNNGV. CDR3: CASSLPGAYGYTF. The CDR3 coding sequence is TGTGCCAGCAGCTTGCCGGGGGCGTATGGCTACACCTTC.

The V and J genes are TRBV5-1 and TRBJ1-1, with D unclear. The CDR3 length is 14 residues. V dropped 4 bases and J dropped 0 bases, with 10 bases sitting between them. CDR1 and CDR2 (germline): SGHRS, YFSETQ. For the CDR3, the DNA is TGCGCCAGCAGCCCGGCAACAGTGAACACTGAAGCTTTCTTT. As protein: CASSPATVNTEAFF.

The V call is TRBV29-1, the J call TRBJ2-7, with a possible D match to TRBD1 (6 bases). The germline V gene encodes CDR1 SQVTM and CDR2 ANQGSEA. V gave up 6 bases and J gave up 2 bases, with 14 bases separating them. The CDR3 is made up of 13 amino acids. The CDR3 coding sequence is TGCAGCGTCTTCGGGACACCAGCCTACGAGCAGTACTTC. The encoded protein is CSVFGTPAYEQYF.

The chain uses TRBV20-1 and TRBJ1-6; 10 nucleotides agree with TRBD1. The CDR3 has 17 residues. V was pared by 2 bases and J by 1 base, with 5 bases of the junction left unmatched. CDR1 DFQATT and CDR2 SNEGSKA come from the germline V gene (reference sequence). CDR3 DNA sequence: TGCAGTGCTAGACCGCCGGGACAGGGGTCCTATAATTCACCCCTCCACTTT. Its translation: CSARPPGQGSYNSPLHF.

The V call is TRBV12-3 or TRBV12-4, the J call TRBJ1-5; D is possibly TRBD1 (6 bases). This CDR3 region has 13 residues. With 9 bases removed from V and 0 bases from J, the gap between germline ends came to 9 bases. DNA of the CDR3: TGTGCCAGTCAGGGACATAGCAATCAGCCCCAGCATTTT. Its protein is CASQGHSNQPQHF.

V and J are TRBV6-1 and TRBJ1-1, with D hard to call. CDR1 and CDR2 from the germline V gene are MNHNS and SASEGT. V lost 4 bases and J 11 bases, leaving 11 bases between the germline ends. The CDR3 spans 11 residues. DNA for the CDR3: TGTGCCAGCAGTGGTGCCAATGTCGCTTTCTTT. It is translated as CASSGANVAFF.

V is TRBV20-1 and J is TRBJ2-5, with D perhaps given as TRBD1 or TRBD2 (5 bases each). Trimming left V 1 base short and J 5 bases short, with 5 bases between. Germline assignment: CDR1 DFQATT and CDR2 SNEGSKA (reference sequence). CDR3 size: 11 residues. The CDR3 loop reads CSARGGETQYF. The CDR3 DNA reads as TGCAGTGCTAGAGGGGGGGAGACCCAGTACTTC.

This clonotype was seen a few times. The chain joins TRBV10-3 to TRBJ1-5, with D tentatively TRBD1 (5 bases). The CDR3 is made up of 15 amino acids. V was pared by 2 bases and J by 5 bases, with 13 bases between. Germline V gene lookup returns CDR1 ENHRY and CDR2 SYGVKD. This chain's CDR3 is CAISEDGDGYQPQHF. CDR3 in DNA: TGTGCCATCAGTGAGGACGGGGACGGATATCAGCCCCAGCATTTT.

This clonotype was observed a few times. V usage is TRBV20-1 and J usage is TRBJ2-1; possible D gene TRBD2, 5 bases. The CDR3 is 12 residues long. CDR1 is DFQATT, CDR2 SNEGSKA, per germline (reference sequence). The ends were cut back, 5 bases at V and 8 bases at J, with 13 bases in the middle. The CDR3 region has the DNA TGCAGTGCTTTACGTGGTAGCGATGAGCAGTTCTTC. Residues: CSALRGSDEQFF.

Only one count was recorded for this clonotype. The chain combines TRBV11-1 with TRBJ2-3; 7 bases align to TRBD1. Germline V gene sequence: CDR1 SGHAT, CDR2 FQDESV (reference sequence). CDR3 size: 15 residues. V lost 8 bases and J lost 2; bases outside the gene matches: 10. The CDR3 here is CASSPGQRNTDTQYF. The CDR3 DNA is TGTGCCAGCTCACCGGGACAGAGAAACACAGATACGCAGTATTTT. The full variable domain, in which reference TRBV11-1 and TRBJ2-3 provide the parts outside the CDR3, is EAEVAQSPRYKITEKSQAVAFWCDPISGHATLYWYRQILGQGPELLVQFQDESVVDDSQLPKDRFSAERLKGVDSTLKIQPAELGDSAMYLCASSPGQRNTDTQYFGPGTRLTVL.

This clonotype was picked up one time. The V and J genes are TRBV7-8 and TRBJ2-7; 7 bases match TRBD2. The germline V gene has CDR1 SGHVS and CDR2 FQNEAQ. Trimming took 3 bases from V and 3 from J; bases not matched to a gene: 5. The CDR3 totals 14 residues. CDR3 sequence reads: CASSFGGSIYEQYF. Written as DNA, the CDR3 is TGTGCCAGCAGCTTTGGCGGGAGTATCTACGAGCAGTACTTC.

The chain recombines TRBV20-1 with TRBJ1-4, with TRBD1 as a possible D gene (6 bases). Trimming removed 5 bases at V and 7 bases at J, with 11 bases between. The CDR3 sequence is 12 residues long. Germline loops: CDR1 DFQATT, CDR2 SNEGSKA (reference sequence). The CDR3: CSAYTGSEKLFF. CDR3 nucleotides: TGCAGTGCTTATACAGGGTCTGAAAAACTGTTTTTT.

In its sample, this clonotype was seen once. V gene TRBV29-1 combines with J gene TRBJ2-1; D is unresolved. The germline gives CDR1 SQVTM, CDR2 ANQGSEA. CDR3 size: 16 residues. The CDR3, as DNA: TGCAGTTCATCCCCGCTGATCTTTAATTATAACAATGAGCAGTTCTTC. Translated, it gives CSSSPLIFNYNNEQFF.

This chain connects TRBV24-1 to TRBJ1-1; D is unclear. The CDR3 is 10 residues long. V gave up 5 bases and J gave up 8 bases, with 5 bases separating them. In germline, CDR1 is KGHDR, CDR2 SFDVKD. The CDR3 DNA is TGTGCCACCAGTGGGTCAGAAGCTTTCTTT. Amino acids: CATSGSEAFF.

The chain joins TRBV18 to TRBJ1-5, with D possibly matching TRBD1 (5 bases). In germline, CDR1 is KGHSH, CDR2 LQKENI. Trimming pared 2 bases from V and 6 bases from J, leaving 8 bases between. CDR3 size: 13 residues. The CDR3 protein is CASSPGDLQPQHF. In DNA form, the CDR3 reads TGTGCCAGCTCACCAGGGGACCTTCAGCCCCAGCATTTT.

The CDR3 region is CASSEVLGRSGANVLTF. The CDR3 DNA reads TGTGCCAGCAGTGAAGTTCTGGGGCGGTCTGGGGCCAACGTCCTGACTTTC. This sequence joins TRBV2 and TRBJ2-6; maybe TRBD1 (5 bases). The CDR3 extends over 17 amino acids. Germline CDR1 SNHLY, CDR2 FYNNEI. The V and J ends lost 1 base and 1 base respectively, with 11 bases between them.

CDR3 in DNA: TGTGCCAGCAGTTACTCGAAGGTGAGGAATCAGCCCCAGCATTTT. Translated, it gives CASSYSKVRNQPQHF. The J gene is TRBJ1-5, the V gene TRBV6-2 or TRBV6-3; no clear D. V dropped 0 bases and J dropped 4 bases, with 10 bases sitting between them. Germline V lookup: CDR1 MNHEY, CDR2 SVGEGT. The CDR3 has 15 residues.

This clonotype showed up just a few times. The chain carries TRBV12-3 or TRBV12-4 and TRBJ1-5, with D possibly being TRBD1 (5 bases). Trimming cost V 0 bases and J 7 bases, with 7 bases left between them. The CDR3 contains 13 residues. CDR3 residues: CASSLAQGQPQHF. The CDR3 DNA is TGTGCCAGCAGTTTAGCGCAGGGCCAGCCCCAGCATTTT.

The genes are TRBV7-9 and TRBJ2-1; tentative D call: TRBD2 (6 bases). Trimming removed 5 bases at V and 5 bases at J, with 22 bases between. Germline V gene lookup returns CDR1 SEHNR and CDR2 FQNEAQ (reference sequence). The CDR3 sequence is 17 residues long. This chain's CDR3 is CASSRLTRSGSDNEQFF. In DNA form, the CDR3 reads TGTGCCAGCAGCCGGCTCACCAGGAGCGGGTCGGACAATGAGCAGTTCTTC.

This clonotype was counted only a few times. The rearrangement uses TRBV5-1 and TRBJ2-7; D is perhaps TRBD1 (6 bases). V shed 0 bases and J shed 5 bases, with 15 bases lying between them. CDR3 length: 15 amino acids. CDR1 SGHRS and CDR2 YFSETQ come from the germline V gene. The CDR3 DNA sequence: TGCGCCAGCAGCTTGGACCGCCAGGGGAGTGACGAGCAGTACTTC. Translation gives CASSLDRQGSDEQYF. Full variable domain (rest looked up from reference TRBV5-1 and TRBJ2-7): KAGVTQTPRYLIKTRGQQVTLSCSPISGHRSVSWYQQTPGQGLQFLFEYFSETQRNKGNFPGRFSGRQFSNSRSEMNVSTLELGDSALYLCASSLDRQGSDEQYFGPGTRLTVT.

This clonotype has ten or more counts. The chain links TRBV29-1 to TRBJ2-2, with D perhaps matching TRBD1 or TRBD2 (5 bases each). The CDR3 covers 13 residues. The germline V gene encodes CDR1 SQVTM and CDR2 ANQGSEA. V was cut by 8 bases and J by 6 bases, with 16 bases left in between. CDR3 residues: CSINWGIAGELFF. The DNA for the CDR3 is TGCAGCATCAACTGGGGGATTGCCGGGGAGCTGTTTTTT.

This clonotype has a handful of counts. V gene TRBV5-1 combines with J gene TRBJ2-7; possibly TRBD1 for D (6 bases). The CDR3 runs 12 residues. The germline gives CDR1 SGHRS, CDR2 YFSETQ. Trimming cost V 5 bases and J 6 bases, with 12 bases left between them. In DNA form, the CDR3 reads TGCGCCAGCAGGGAGACAGGCCTCGAGCAGTACTTC. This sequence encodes CASRETGLEQYF.

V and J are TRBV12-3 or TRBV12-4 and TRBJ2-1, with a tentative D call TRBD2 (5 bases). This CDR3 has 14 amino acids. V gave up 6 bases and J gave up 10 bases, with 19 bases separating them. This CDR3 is CASRPGGGYMEQFF. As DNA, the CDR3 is TGTGCCAGCAGGCCAGGCGGCGGGTACATGGAGCAGTTCTTC.

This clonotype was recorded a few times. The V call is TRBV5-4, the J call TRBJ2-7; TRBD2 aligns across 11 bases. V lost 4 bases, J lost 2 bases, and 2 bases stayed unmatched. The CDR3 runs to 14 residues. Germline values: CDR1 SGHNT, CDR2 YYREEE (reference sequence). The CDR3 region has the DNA TGTGCCAGCAGCCAGGGACTAGCGGCCTACGAGCAGTACTTC. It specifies CASSQGLAAYEQYF.

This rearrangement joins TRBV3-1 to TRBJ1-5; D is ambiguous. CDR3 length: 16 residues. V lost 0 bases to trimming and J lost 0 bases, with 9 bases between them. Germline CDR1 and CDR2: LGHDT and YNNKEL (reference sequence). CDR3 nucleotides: TGTGCCAGCAGCCAAGATTTCCTACATAGCAATCAGCCCCAGCATTTT. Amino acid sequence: CASSQDFLHSNQPQHF.

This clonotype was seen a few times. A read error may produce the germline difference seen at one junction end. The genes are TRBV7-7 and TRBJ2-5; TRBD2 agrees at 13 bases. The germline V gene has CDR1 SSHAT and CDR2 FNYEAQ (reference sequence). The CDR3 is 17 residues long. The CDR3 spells CASSPGLAGWQVETQYF. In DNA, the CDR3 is TGTGCTAGCAGCCCGGGACTAGCGGGATGGCAGGTGGAGACCCAGTACTTC. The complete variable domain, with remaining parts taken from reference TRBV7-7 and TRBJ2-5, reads GAGVSQSPRYKVTKRGQDVTLRCDPISSHATLYWYQQALGQGPEFLTYFNYEAQPDKSGLPSDRFSAERPEGSISTLTIQRTEQRDSAMYRCASSPGLAGWQVETQYFGPGTRLLVL.

The CDR3, as DNA: TGTGCCAGCAGCTTAAGACTAGCGGGAGGGGACGAGCAGTACTTC. Translated: CASSLRLAGGDEQYF. The rearrangement links TRBV11-3 to TRBJ2-7, with 14 positions matching TRBD2. Per germline, CDR1 SGHNT and CDR2 YENEEA. Germline trimming cut 2 bases from V and 5 bases from J; bases unmatched to any gene: 2. This CDR3 contains 15 residues. The complete variable domain, with remaining parts taken from reference TRBV11-3 and TRBJ2-7, reads EAGVVQSPRYKIIEKKQPVAFWCNPISGHNTLYWYLQNLGQGPELLIRYENEEAVDDSQLPKDRFSAERLKGVDSTLKIQPAELGDSAVYLCASSLRLAGGDEQYFGPGTRLTVT.

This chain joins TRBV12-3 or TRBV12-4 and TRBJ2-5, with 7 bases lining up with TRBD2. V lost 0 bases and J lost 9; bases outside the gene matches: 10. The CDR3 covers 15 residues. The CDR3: CASSLAGGELGPQYF. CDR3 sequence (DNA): TGTGCCAGCAGTTTAGCGGGAGGGGAGTTGGGGCCCCAGTACTTC.